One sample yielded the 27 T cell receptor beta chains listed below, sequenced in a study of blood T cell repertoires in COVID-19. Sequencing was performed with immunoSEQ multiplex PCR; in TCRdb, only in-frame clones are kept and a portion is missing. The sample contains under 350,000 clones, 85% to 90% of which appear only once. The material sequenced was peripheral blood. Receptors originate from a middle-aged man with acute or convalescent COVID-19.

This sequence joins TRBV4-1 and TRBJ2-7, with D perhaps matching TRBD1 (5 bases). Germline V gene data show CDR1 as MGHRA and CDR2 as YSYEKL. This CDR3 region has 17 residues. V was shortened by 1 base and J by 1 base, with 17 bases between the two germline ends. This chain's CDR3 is CASSQVVGGAGSYEQYF. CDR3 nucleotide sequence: TGCGCCAGCAGCCAAGTGGTGGGTGGGGCCGGTTCCTACGAGCAGTACTTC.

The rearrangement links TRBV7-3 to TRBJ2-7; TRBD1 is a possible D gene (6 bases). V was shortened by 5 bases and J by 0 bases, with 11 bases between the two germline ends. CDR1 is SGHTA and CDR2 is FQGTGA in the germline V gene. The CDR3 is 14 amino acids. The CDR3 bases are TGTGCCAGCAGCCCTACAGGGAGCTCCTACGAGCAGTACTTC. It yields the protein CASSPTGSSYEQYF.

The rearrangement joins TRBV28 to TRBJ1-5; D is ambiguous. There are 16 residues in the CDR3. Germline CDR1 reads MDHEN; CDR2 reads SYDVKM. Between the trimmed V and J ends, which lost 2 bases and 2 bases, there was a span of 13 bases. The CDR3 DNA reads TGTGCCAGCAGTTTAAGAGGGTTTTGGGGCAATCAGCCCCAGCATTTT. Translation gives CASSLRGFWGNQPQHF.

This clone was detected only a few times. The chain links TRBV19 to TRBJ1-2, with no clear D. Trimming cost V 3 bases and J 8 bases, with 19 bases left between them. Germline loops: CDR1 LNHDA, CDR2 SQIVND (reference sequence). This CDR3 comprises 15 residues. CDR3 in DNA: TGTGCCAGTAGTATGATCGGACTGACGCCGGGGGGCTACACCTTC. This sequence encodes CASSMIGLTPGGYTF.

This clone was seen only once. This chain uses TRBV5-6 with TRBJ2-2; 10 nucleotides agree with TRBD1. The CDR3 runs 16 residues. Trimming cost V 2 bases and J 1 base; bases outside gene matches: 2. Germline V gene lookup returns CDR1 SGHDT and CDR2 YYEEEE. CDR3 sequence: CASSFGQGVNTGELFF. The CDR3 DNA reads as TGTGCCAGCAGCTTTGGACAGGGGGTGAACACCGGGGAGCTGTTTTTT.

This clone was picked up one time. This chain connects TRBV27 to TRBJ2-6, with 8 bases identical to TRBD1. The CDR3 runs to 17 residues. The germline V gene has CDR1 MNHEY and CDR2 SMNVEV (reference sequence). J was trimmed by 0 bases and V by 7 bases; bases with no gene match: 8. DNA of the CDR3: TGTGCCAGCAACCCCGGGACAGGCATCTCTGGGGCCAACGTCCTGACTTTC. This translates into CASNPGTGISGANVLTF.

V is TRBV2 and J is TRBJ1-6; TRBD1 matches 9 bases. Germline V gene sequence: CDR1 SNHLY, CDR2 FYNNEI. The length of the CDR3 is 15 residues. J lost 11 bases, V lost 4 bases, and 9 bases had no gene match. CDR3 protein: CASSAYRGLIAPLHF. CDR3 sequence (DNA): TGTGCCAGCAGTGCCTACAGGGGGCTGATTGCACCCCTCCACTTT. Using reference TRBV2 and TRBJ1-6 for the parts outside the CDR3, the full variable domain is EPEVTQTPSHQVTQMGQEVILRCVPISNHLYFYWYRQILGQKVEFLVSFYNNEISEKSEIFDDQFSVERPDGSNFTLKIRSTKLEDSAMYFCASSAYRGLIAPLHFGNGTRLTVT.

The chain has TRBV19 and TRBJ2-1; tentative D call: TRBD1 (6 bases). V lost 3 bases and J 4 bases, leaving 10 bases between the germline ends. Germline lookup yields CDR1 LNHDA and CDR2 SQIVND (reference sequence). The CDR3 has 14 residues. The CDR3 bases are TGTGCCAGTAGTATGGGACATACTTACAATGAGCAGTTCTTC. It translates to CASSMGHTYNEQFF.

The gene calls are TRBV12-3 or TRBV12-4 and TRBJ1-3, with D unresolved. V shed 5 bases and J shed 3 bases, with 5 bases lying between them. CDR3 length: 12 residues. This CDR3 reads CASSLNGNTIYF. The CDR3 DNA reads TGTGCCAGCAGTCTAAATGGAAACACCATATATTTT.

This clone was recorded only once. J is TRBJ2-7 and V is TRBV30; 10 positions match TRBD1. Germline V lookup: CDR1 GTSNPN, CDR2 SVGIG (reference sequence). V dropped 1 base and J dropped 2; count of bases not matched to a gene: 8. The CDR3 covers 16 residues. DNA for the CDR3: TGTGCCTGGAGTGAGCTGGGACAGGGGATACCCTACGAGCAGTACTTC. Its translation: CAWSELGQGIPYEQYF.

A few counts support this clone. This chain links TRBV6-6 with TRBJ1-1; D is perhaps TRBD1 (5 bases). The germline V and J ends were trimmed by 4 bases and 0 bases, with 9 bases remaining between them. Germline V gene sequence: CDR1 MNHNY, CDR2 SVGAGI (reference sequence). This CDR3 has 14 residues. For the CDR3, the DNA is TGTGCCAGCAGTTCTGGGGGGATGAACACTGAAGCTTTCTTT. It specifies CASSSGGMNTEAFF.

The DNA of the CDR3 is TGCGCCAGCTACCTACGGGACAAGGGTGAGCAGTTCTTC. It codes for CASYLRDKGEQFF. The chain recombines TRBV10-2 with TRBJ2-1; possible D gene TRBD1, 6 bases. The V gene's germline CDR1 is WSHSY and CDR2 SAAADI. Trimming took off 8 bases at V and 9 bases at J, with 17 bases between the two ends. The CDR3 contains 13 residues.

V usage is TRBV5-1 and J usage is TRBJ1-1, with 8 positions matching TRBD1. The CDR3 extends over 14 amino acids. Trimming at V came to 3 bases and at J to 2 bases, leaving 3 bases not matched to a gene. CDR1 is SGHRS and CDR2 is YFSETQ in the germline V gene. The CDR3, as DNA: TGCGCCAGCAGCTGGGGGACAGGAAACACTGAAGCTTTCTTT. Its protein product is CASSWGTGNTEAFF.

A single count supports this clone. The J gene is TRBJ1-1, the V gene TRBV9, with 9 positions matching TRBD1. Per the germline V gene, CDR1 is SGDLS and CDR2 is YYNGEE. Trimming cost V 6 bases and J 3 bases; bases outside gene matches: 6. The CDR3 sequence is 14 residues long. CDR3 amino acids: CASTRDRAYTEAFF. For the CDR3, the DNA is TGTGCCAGCACCAGGGACAGGGCCTACACTGAAGCTTTCTTT.

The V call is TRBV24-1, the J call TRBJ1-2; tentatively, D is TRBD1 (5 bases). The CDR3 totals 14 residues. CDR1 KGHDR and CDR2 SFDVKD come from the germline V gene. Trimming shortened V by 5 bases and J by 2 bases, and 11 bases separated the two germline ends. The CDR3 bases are TGTGCCACCAGTGCAGGGCCTCCGAACTATGGCTACACCTTC. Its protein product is CATSAGPPNYGYTF.

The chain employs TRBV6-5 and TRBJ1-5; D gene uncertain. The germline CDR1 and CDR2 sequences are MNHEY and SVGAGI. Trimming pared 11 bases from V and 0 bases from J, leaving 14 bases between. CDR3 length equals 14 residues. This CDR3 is CAVGVTYSNQPQHF. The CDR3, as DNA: TGTGCCGTGGGAGTAACCTATAGCAATCAGCCCCAGCATTTT.

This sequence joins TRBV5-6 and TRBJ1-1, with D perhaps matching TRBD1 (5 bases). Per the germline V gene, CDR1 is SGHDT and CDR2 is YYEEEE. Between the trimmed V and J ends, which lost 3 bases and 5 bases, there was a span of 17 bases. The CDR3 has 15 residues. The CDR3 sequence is CASSSMTRGGTEAFF. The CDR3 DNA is TGTGCCAGCAGCTCGATGACGCGGGGGGGAACTGAAGCTTTCTTT.

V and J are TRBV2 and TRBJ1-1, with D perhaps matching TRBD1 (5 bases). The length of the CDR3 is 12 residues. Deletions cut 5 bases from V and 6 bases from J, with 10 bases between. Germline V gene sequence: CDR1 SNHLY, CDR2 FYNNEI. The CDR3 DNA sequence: TGTGCCAGCAGTTTTCAGGGATCTGAAGCTTTCTTT. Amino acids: CASSFQGSEAFF.

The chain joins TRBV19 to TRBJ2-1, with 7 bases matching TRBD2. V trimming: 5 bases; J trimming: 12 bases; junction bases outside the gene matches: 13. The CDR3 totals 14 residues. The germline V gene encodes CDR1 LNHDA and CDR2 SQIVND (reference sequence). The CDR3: CASSDGGGELLQFF. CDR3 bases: TGTGCCAGTAGTGATGGTGGGGGGGAGTTACTGCAGTTCTTC.

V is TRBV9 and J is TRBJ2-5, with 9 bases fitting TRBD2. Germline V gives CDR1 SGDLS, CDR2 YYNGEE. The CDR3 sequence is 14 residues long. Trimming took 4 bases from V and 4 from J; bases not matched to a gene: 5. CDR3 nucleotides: TGTGCCAGCAGCTTCTCGACTAGCGGAGAGACCCAGTACTTC. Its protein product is CASSFSTSGETQYF.

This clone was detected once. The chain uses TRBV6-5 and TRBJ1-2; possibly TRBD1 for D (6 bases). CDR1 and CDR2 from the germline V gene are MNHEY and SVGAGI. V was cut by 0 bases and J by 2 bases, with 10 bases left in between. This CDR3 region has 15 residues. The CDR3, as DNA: TGTGCCAGCAGTTACTCGGACAGTCTAAACTATGGCTACACCTTC. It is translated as CASSYSDSLNYGYTF.

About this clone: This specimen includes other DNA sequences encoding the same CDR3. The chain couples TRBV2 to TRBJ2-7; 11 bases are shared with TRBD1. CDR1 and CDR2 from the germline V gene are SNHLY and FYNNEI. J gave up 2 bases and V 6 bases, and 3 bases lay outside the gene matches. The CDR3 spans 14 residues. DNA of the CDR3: TGTGCCAGCAGGGGACAGGGGGGCCCCTACGAGCAGTACTTC. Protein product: CASRGQGGPYEQYF.

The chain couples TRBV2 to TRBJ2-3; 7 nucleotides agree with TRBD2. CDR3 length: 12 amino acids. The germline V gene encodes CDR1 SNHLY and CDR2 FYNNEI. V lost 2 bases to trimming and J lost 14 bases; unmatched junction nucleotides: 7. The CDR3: CASSETSDFGYF. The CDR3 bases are TGTGCCAGCAGTGAAACTAGCGATTTTGGGTATTTT.

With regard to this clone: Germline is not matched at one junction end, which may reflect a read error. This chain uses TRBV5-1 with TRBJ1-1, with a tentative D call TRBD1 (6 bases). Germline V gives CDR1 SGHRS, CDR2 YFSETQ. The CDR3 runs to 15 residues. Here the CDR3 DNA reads TGCGCCAGCAGCTTGGCCCAGGGGTTGAAGACTGAAGCTTTCTTT. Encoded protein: CASSLAQGLKTEAFF.

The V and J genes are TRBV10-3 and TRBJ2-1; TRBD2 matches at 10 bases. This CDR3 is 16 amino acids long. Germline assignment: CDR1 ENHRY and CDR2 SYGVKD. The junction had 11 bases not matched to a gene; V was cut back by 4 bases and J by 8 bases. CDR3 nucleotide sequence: TGTGCCATCAGTGCGTCCGCAGCGGGGGGGCTACATGAGCAGTTCTTC. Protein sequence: CAISASAAGGLHEQFF.

For the CDR3, the DNA is TGTGCCAGCAGCTTTTCTGGAGCCTTAGATACGCAGTATTTT. This translates into CASSFSGALDTQYF. This chain uses TRBV11-2 with TRBJ2-3; D is uncertain. Germline assignment: CDR1 SGHAT and CDR2 FQNNGV. The V end was cut by 3 bases, the J end by 5 bases, with 12 bases between. The CDR3 covers 14 residues.

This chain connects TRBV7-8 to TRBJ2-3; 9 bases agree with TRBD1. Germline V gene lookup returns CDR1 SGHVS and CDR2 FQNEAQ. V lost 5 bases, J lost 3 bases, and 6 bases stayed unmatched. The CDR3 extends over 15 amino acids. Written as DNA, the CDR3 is TGTGCCAGCAGCACACAGGGGGCGGCAACAGATACGCAGTATTTT. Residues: CASSTQGAATDTQYF.